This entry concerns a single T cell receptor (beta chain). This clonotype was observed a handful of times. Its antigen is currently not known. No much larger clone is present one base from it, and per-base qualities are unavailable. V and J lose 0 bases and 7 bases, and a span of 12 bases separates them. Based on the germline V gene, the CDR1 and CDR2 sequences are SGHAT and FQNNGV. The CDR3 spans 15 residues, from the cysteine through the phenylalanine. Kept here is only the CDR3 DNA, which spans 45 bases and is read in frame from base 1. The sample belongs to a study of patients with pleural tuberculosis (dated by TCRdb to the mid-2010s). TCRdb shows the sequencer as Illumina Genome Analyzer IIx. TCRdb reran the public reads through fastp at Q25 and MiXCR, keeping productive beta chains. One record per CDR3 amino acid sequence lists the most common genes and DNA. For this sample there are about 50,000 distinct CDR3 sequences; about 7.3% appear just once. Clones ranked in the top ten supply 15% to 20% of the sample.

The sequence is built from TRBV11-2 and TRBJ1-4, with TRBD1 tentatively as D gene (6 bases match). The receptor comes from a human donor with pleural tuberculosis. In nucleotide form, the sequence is TGTGCCAGCAGCTTAGATCGGGGGGCAGGTGAAAAACTGTTTTTT. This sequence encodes CASSLDRGAGEKLFF.